Below are 25 T cell receptor beta chains sequenced from a single sample in a study of T cell repertoires and HLA-DP antigens. TCRdb keeps only in-frame clones here, not all; method: immunoSEQ multiplex PCR. The sample carries approximately 73,000 clones, around 77% recorded once. Their antigens are not known. Sequencing was performed on CD4+ T cells from PBMCs. These TCRs come from a man aged 55 to 69 in good health and CMV-seronegative.

V and J are TRBV18 and TRBJ1-1; D is uncertain. The germline V and J ends were trimmed by 1 base and 1 base, with 7 bases remaining between them. In germline, CDR1 is KGHSH, CDR2 LQKENI. This CDR3 contains 14 residues. CDR3 region: CASSPQAENTEAFF. CDR3 bases: TGTGCCAGCTCACCACAGGCAGAGAACACTGAAGCTTTCTTT. Together with reference TRBV18 and TRBJ1-1, the CDR3 gives the full variable domain: NAGVMQNPRHLVRRRGQEARLRCSPMKGHSHVYWYRQLPEEGLKFMVYLQKENIIDESGMPKERFSAEFPKEGPSILRIQQVVRGDSAAYFCASSPQAENTEAFFGQGTRLTVV.

The chain uses TRBV19 and TRBJ2-3, with 8 bases matching TRBD2. Unmatched junction bases numbered 16, after V lost 5 bases and J lost 6 bases. This CDR3 comprises 17 residues. The germline gives CDR1 LNHDA, CDR2 SQIVND (reference sequence). CDR3: CASSSAGGGRPPDTQYF. CDR3 coding DNA: TGTGCCAGTAGTTCTGCGGGGGGCGGGAGGCCCCCCGATACGCAGTATTTT.

The chain joins TRBV19 to TRBJ2-7; 12 nucleotides line up with TRBD2. Per germline, CDR1 LNHDA and CDR2 SQIVND (reference sequence). This CDR3 is built from 19 residues. V gave up 4 bases and J gave up 2 bases; unmatched junction bases: 15. The CDR3 DNA reads TGTGCCAGTAGTACCCCCGGGACTAGCGGGCCCCCGGGGACCTACGAGCAGTACTTC. It specifies CASSTPGTSGPPGTYEQYF.

The rearrangement links TRBV2 to TRBJ1-6; D is possibly TRBD1 (6 bases). Per the germline V gene, CDR1 is SNHLY and CDR2 is FYNNEI. The length of the CDR3 is 16 residues. Trimming removed 2 bases at V and 7 bases at J, with 15 bases between. DNA for the CDR3: TGTGCCAGCAGTGAAAGATGGGGCAGGGGAAATTCACCCCTCCACTTT. Its protein product is CASSERWGRGNSPLHF.

The genes are TRBV4-3 and TRBJ1-2, with D perhaps matching TRBD1 (6 bases). CDR3 length: 15 residues. V was trimmed by 0 bases and J by 4 bases, leaving 12 bases between them. The germline V gene encodes CDR1 LGHNA and CDR2 YSLEER. The CDR3 DNA sequence: TGCGCCAGCAGCCAAGATGGAGGACAGACCTATGGCTACACCTTC. Protein product: CASSQDGGQTYGYTF.

V and J are TRBV5-1 and TRBJ2-1; unclear D gene. The V gene's germline CDR1 is SGHRS and CDR2 YFSETQ. The CDR3 extends over 15 amino acids. V was shortened by 0 bases and J by 2 bases, with 9 bases between the two germline ends. The DNA of the CDR3 is TGCGCCAGCAGCTTGGAACGGAGCACCTACAATGAGCAGTTCTTC. It is translated as CASSLERSTYNEQFF. Full variable domain (missing parts from reference TRBV5-1 and TRBJ2-1): KAGVTQTPRYLIKTRGQQVTLSCSPISGHRSVSWYQQTPGQGLQFLFEYFSETQRNKGNFPGRFSGRQFSNSRSEMNVSTLELGDSALYLCASSLERSTYNEQFFGPGTRLTVL.

CDR3 sequence reads: CASRRGYYNEQFF. The CDR3 nucleotides are TGTGCCAGCAGGCGGGGGTACTACAATGAGCAGTTCTTC. The chain combines TRBV7-8 with TRBJ2-1, with 7 bases matching TRBD2. Germline V CDR1 and CDR2: SGHVS, FQNEAQ. After removal of 6 bases from V and 3 bases from J, the junction contained 2 bases not matched to a gene. CDR3 length: 13 amino acids.

The rearrangement links TRBV6-1 to TRBJ1-2; perhaps TRBD1 as D (5 bases). The length of the CDR3 is 13 residues. The germline gives CDR1 MNHNS, CDR2 SASEGT. The V gene lost 2 bases and the J gene lost 8 bases, with 12 bases spanning the gap. CDR3 region: CASSETTALGYTF. The DNA of the CDR3 is TGTGCCAGCAGTGAAACGACAGCTCTCGGCTACACCTTC.

This chain joins TRBV19 and TRBJ1-1; D is unresolved. Germline V lookup: CDR1 LNHDA, CDR2 SQIVND (reference sequence). The CDR3 is 14 amino acids. Trimming stripped 6 bases from V and 0 bases from J, with 11 bases between. CDR3 amino acids: CASSVYTVNTEAFF. The CDR3 region has the DNA TGTGCCAGTAGCGTCTATACGGTGAACACTGAAGCTTTCTTT.

The CDR3 DNA is TGTGCCAGCTCACCATCGATGGAGGGGGCAAGCAATCAGCCCCAGCATTTT. Translating it yields CASSPSMEGASNQPQHF. The genes are TRBV18 and TRBJ1-5; TRBD1 matches 7 bases. The length of the CDR3 is 17 residues. Per the germline V gene, CDR1 is KGHSH and CDR2 is LQKENI. J was trimmed by 1 base and V by 2 bases; bases with no gene match: 8.

This clone was seen only a few times. The DNA of the CDR3 is TGTGCCAGCAGTCTGTTCCTAGCGGGAGCACGGGAGACCCAGTACTTC. Amino acid sequence: CASSLFLAGARETQYF. V gene TRBV7-8 combines with J gene TRBJ2-5; 10 nucleotides align to TRBD2. V trimming: 6 bases; J trimming: 5 bases; junction bases outside the gene matches: 12. The CDR3 spans 16 residues. Germline CDR1 and CDR2: SGHVS and FQNEAQ.

This clone was counted once. The chain is built from TRBV6-6 and TRBJ2-1, with D possibly matching TRBD2 (5 bases). Trimming cost V 2 bases and J 8 bases, with 13 bases left between them. The CDR3 covers 14 residues. The germline V gene has CDR1 MNHNY and CDR2 SVGAGI (reference sequence). The CDR3 nucleotides are TGTGCCAGCAGTTACCAAGCGGCATCCGATGAGCAGTTCTTC. This gives the protein CASSYQAASDEQFF.

The V gene is TRBV7-2, the J gene TRBJ2-7; TRBD1 matches 10 bases. The length of the CDR3 is 15 residues. Per the germline V gene, CDR1 is SGHTA and CDR2 is FQGNSA. V lost 2 bases to trimming and J lost 7 bases; unmatched junction nucleotides: 8. CDR3 DNA sequence: TGTGCCAGCAGCTTAATAGGGACAGGGGACGGGGAGCAGTACTTC. Translating it yields CASSLIGTGDGEQYF.

The rearrangement links TRBV11-2 to TRBJ1-1, with a possible D match to TRBD1 (5 bases). Germline V gives CDR1 SGHAT, CDR2 FQNNGV. The V gene lost 4 bases and the J gene lost 4 bases, with 13 bases spanning the gap. This CDR3 has 14 amino acids. The chain's CDR3 is CASSSPLRGTEAFF. CDR3 sequence (DNA): TGTGCCAGCAGCTCCCCGCTAAGGGGCACTGAAGCTTTCTTT.

The V and J genes are TRBV5-6 and TRBJ2-5; no reliable D call. Germline V gives CDR1 SGHDT, CDR2 YYEEEE. V was trimmed by 0 bases and J by 5 bases, leaving 14 bases between them. The CDR3 sequence is 15 residues long. The CDR3 loop reads CASSLGVTNGETQYF. The CDR3 DNA reads as TGTGCCAGCAGCTTGGGTGTCACTAACGGGGAGACCCAGTACTTC. Full variable domain (outside the CDR3, taken from reference TRBV5-6 and TRBJ2-5): DAGVTQSPTHLIKTRGQQVTLRCSPKSGHDTVSWYQQALGQGPQFIFQYYEEEERQRGNFPDRFSGHQFPNYSSELNVNALLLGDSALYLCASSLGVTNGETQYFGPGTRLLVL.

CDR3 amino acids: CASSLAYIGTDYEQYF. Written as DNA, the CDR3 is TGTGCCAGCAGCTTGGCCTATATTGGGACAGACTACGAGCAGTACTTC. The V and J genes are TRBV5-6 and TRBJ2-7, with 7 bases identical to TRBD1. V lost 0 bases to trimming and J lost 3 bases; unmatched junction nucleotides: 9. Germline V gene lookup returns CDR1 SGHDT and CDR2 YYEEEE. This CDR3 region has 16 residues.

The genes are TRBV7-2 and TRBJ2-7, with 9 bases aligning to TRBD1. Losses at the gene ends were 5 bases for V and 3 bases for J; bases not matched to a gene: 8. The germline CDR1 and CDR2 sequences are SGHTA and FQGNSA. The CDR3 totals 15 residues. Written as DNA, the CDR3 is TGTGCCAGCAGCCCCGACAGGGGGGCATTCTACGAGCAGTACGTC. Encoded protein: CASSPDRGAFYEQYV.

The chain is built from TRBV29-1 and TRBJ1-1; 7 bases fit TRBD1. With V trimmed by 6 bases and J by 1 base, 2 bases remained unmatched. Germline assignment: CDR1 SQVTM and CDR2 ANQGSEA. This CDR3 spans 12 amino acids. CDR3 sequence reads: CSVTGTNTEAFF. DNA of the CDR3: TGCAGCGTGACAGGGACGAACACTGAAGCTTTCTTT.

The chain recombines TRBV6-1 with TRBJ2-1, with 7 bases that match TRBD2. Germline V gives CDR1 MNHNS, CDR2 SASEGT. This CDR3 is built from 14 residues. V dropped 6 bases and J dropped 8; count of bases not matched to a gene: 10. CDR3 residues: CASRSGGSLYEQFF. Here the CDR3 DNA reads TGTGCCAGCAGATCTGGCGGGAGTCTCTATGAGCAGTTCTTC.

V and J are TRBV19 and TRBJ2-1; 7 positions match TRBD1. This CDR3 is built from 12 residues. V lost 1 base to trimming and J lost 12 bases; unmatched junction nucleotides: 3. Per germline, CDR1 LNHDA and CDR2 SQIVND (reference sequence). CDR3 nucleotides: TGTGCCAGTAGTATAGGACAGGGAAGGCAGTTCTTC. As protein: CASSIGQGRQFF.

This rearrangement joins TRBV7-9 to TRBJ2-7, with TRBD1 matching over 10 bases. The CDR3 consists of 14 residues. In germline, CDR1 is SEHNR, CDR2 FQNEAQ (reference sequence). J gave up 2 bases and V 5 bases, and 3 bases lay outside the gene matches. CDR3 DNA: TGTGCCAGCAGCCAGGGGACAGGGGCCTACGAGCAGTACTTC. As protein: CASSQGTGAYEQYF.

This clone was recorded only once. V and J are TRBV7-2 and TRBJ2-7, with TRBD2 matching over 16 bases. The CDR3 runs to 16 residues. Germline-derived CDR1 and CDR2 are SGHTA and FQGNSA. Germline trimming cut 3 bases from V and 4 bases from J; bases unmatched to any gene: 3. The CDR3, as DNA: TGTGCCAGCAGCTTGGGACTAGCGGGGGGGGCGTACGAGCAGTACTTC. Translated, it gives CASSLGLAGGAYEQYF.

The V call is TRBV7-2, the J call TRBJ2-1, with TRBD2 matching over 7 bases. The V segment lost 6 bases and the J segment 3 bases; nucleotides outside the gene matches: 2. Germline V gene data show CDR1 as SGHTA and CDR2 as FQGNSA. The CDR3 runs to 13 residues. The CDR3 loop is CASSRDYYNEQFF. CDR3 nucleotide sequence: TGTGCCAGCAGTCGGGACTACTACAATGAGCAGTTCTTC.

The CDR3 region has the DNA TGTGCCAGCTTCGGAGACACCGGGGAGCTGTTTTTT. Translating it yields CASFGDTGELFF. The gene calls are TRBV18 and TRBJ2-2; D is unclear. Germline loops: CDR1 KGHSH, CDR2 LQKENI. This CDR3 has 12 residues. Trimming cost V 7 bases and J 3 bases, with 6 bases left between them.

The rearrangement links TRBV27 to TRBJ2-5; D unclear. Matching the DNA end better, TRBJ2-7 makes the J call doubtful. Germline V CDR1 and CDR2: MNHEY, SMNVEV (reference sequence). This CDR3 contains 13 residues. The CDR3 protein is CASSQQPSYEQYF. Here the CDR3 DNA reads TGTGCCAGCAGTCAGCAACCCTCCTACGAGCAGTACTTC.